This TCR beta chain derives from a study of Ad26.COV2.S vaccination and SARS-CoV-2 variants. Overall study: Ad26.COV2.S given intramuscularly, once or twice 56 days apart. The study's findings and limits: Placebo recipients showed lower spike-specific TCR breadth than vaccinees.

The assay was immunoSEQ multiplex PCR, and TCRdb's table has in-frame clones only and misses some. The table records around 270,000 clones, 87% of them present only once. V was cut by 5 bases and J by 2 bases, with 7 bases left in between. This CDR3 has 13 amino acids. Treatment in this sample: over 15 received Ad26.COV2.S at low or high dose, single or two shots; about 5 received placebo; per-sample allocation not given. Samples analyzed were those drawn on day 63 after the first vaccine or placebo injection. With regard to this clone: Its antigen is undetermined.

The sequenced sample was peripheral blood, obtained in a trial of Ad26.COV2.S vaccine versus placebo. This TCR was recovered from a person between 18 and 59 years old who received the Ad26.COV2.S COVID-19 vaccine or a placebo. This rearrangement joins TRBV12-3 or TRBV12-4 to TRBJ1-5; D remains unclear. CDR3 residues: CASSQLGNQPQHF. Here the CDR3 DNA reads TGTGCCAGCAGTCAACTGGGCAATCAGCCCCAGCATTTT.